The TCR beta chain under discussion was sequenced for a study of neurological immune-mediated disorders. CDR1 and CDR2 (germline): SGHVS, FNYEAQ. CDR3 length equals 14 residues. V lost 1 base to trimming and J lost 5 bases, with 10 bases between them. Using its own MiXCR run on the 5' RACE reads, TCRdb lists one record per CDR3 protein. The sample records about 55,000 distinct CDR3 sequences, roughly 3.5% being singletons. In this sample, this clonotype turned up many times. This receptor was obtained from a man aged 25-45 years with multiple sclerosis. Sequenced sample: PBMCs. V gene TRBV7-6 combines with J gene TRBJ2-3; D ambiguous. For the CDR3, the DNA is TGTGCCAGCAGCTTAGGATCGAAGTTAGATACGCAGTATTTT. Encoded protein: CASSLGSKLDTQYF.